This entry describes one TCR beta chain. This clonotype was observed many times. There is no known antigen for this receptor. No much larger clone exists at a distance of one base, and base qualities are not known. Library preparation was by PCR. Instrument used: Illumina HiSeq 2500. To normalize quantification of the TCRbeta repertoire, the TCR libraries were built with molecular barcoding that relied on unique molecular identifiers. TCRdb applied fastp at Q25 and MiXCR to the public reads, then kept only in-frame beta chains. Here each entry gathers all rows of one CDR3 protein and keeps the most common genes and DNA. Present in this sample are about 110,000 distinct CDR3 sequences, 9% to 12% of which were seen just once. The ten largest clones represent over 8% of the sample. The CDR3 contains 18 residues, cysteine and phenylalanine counted. The read is trimmed to its CDR3 DNA, 54 bases read in frame from base 1. Reading the germline V gene (reference sequence) gives CDR1 DFQATT and CDR2 SNEGSKA. V loses 0 bases of germline sequence and J loses 0 bases, and the interval between the two ends is 21 bases.

This specimen belongs to a study of T-cell reconstitution after alpha-beta-depleted transplantation in children (dated by TCRdb to about 2016). For the wider study: The study quantitatively tracked T-cell immune reconstitution after TCRalphabeta/CD19-depleted allogeneic hematopoietic cell transplantation in children using TCR repertoire profiling.

The chain joins TRBV20-1 to TRBJ2-7, with the D call perhaps TRBD1 or TRBD2, as 5 bases match in each case. The sequence came from a human donor who donated a stem cell graft to a child with acute lymphoblastic leukemia. This sample comprised PBMCs from the stem cell graft donor, obtained from the stem cell graft. The DNA sequence is given as TGCAGTGCTAGAGATCGGGGACCGCTCAGCTCAAGCTCCTACGAGCAGTACTTC. Translated, this is CSARDRGPLSSSSYEQYF.